This T cell receptor beta chain was captured by sequencing in a study of shared clonotypes between healthy human individuals. Study results and limitations: Clonotype sharing among donors, it was expected, would be affected by sequencing depth.

Turning to this clone: Its antigen is undetermined.

CD4+ cells yielded CD45RA+ naive and CD45RA-negative memory subsets. The run depth of the assay was deep. The assay was immunoSEQ multiplex PCR, and TCRdb's table has in-frame clones only and misses some. The data hold about 2.3 million clones, with 85% to 95% observed a single time. Sample: naive CD4+ T cells from PBMCs. Noted subset: CD45RA+ positively selected. The clonotype comes from a man younger than 30 in good health. Some clones in this sample may be carry-over from other donors' samples.

CDR3 bases: TGTGCCAGCAGCTCGGGACCGCACCAAGAGACCCAGTACTTC. Its translation is CASSSGPHQETQYF. This chain connects TRBV11-2 to TRBJ2-5; the D call may be TRBD1 or TRBD2 (5 bases each). Germline CDR1 reads SGHAT; CDR2 reads FQNNGV. V dropped 4 bases and J dropped 0 bases, with 9 bases sitting between them. The CDR3 covers 14 residues.